The 25 T cell receptor beta chains below all came from one sample that was sequenced in a study of blood T cell repertoires in COVID-19. Assay: immunoSEQ multiplex PCR; the TCRdb copy retains only in-frame clones and omits some. The sample holds 200,000 to 250,000 clones, roughly 85% seen once. Source material: peripheral blood. The receptors were gathered from a man over 45 who had recovered from COVID-19.

The rearrangement links TRBV14 to TRBJ1-1, with 11 positions matching TRBD1. CDR1 is SGHDN and CDR2 is FVKESK in the germline V gene. The CDR3 runs to 15 residues. V was pared by 4 bases and J by 6 bases, with 7 bases of the junction left unmatched. The CDR3 sequence is CASSRTGGRGAEAFF. Written as DNA, the CDR3 is TGTGCCAGCAGCCGGACAGGGGGCCGGGGGGCTGAAGCTTTCTTT.

V and J are TRBV28 and TRBJ2-3; 13 positions agree with TRBD2. CDR3 length: 16 residues. The V gene's germline CDR1 is MDHEN and CDR2 SYDVKM. Trimming took 5 bases from V and 7 from J; bases not matched to a gene: 9. The DNA of the CDR3 is TGTGCCAGCAGTCTCTCCGGGACTAGCGGGGCGTATACGCAGTATTTT. This translates into CASSLSGTSGAYTQYF.

This chain links TRBV30 with TRBJ2-7; D not resolved. Trimming took 0 bases from V and 2 from J, leaving 14 bases between them. This CDR3 is built from 15 residues. Germline values: CDR1 GTSNPN, CDR2 SVGIG (reference sequence). This chain's CDR3 is CAWSVTGNQPYEQYF. CDR3 DNA: TGTGCCTGGAGTGTAACTGGTAATCAACCCTACGAGCAGTACTTC.

The J gene is TRBJ2-7, the V gene TRBV25-1; 8 nucleotides agree with TRBD1. V trimming: 6 bases; J trimming: 1 base; junction bases outside the gene matches: 8. The CDR3 spans 15 residues. Germline loops: CDR1 MGHDK, CDR2 SYGVNS. In DNA, the CDR3 is TGTGCCAGCAGGGGCTGGACAGGGACTTCCTACGAGCAGTACTTC. Its protein product is CASRGWTGTSYEQYF.

V gene TRBV7-6 combines with J gene TRBJ2-7, with D perhaps matching TRBD2 (5 bases). This CDR3 has 10 residues. V lost 8 bases to trimming and J lost 3 bases, with 5 bases between them. Looked up from germline, CDR1 is SGHVS and CDR2 is FNYEAQ. The CDR3 DNA sequence: TGTGCCAGCGAGGGCTACGAGCAGTACTTC. Residues: CASEGYEQYF.

The chain uses TRBV27 and TRBJ1-5, with TRBD1 identical over 9 bases. CDR3 length equals 14 residues. Germline CDR1 reads MNHEY; CDR2 reads SMNVEV (reference sequence). J gave up 5 bases and V 5 bases, and 4 bases lay outside the gene matches. The CDR3 loop is CASSPGQGHQPQHF. In nucleotides, the CDR3 is TGTGCCAGCAGTCCAGGACAGGGGCATCAGCCCCAGCATTTT.

This chain joins TRBV19 and TRBJ2-2, with a possible D match to TRBD1 (6 bases). V lost 4 bases, J lost 4 bases, and 10 bases lay in between. Germline values: CDR1 LNHDA, CDR2 SQIVND (reference sequence). The CDR3 is made up of 14 amino acids. DNA for the CDR3: TGTGCCAGTAGTACGGCAGGGGTCACCGGGGAGCTGTTTTTT. This gives the protein CASSTAGVTGELFF.

This chain links TRBV28 with TRBJ2-7; 7 bases match TRBD1. Per the germline V gene, CDR1 is MDHEN and CDR2 is SYDVKM. With 6 bases clipped from V and 5 bases from J, the junction kept 16 bases outside the gene matches. This CDR3 has 16 amino acids. CDR3 region: CASSPPDRAGRNEQYF. CDR3 nucleotide sequence: TGTGCCAGCAGCCCTCCCGACAGGGCCGGACGTAACGAGCAGTACTTC.

The chain uses TRBV19 and TRBJ2-7; weak D call: TRBD1 (6 bases). This CDR3 has 12 amino acids. Germline values: CDR1 LNHDA, CDR2 SQIVND (reference sequence). The CDR3 DNA sequence: TGTGGGCAAAGACAGGTATCCTACGAGCAGTACTTC. Protein: CGQRQVSYEQYF. Full variable domain (outside the CDR3, taken from reference TRBV19 and TRBJ2-7): DGGITQSPKYLFRKEGQNVTLSCEQNLNHDAMYWYRQDPGQGLRLIYYSQIVNDFQKGDIAEGYSVSREKKESFPLTVTSAQKNPTAFYLCGQRQVSYEQYFGPGTRLTVT.

The chain joins TRBV18 to TRBJ2-7; weak D call: TRBD1 (6 bases). V was clipped by 0 bases and J by 1 base, with 10 bases between them. The CDR3 covers 15 residues. Germline lookup yields CDR1 KGHSH and CDR2 LQKENI. Here the CDR3 reads CASSPPGTKSYEQYF. The DNA for the CDR3 is TGTGCCAGCTCACCACCGGGGACAAAATCCTACGAGCAGTACTTC.

V is TRBV7-2 and J is TRBJ2-1; possibly TRBD2 for D (6 bases). There are 15 residues in the CDR3. The V end was cut by 1 base, the J end by 1 base, with 8 bases between. Germline V gives CDR1 SGHTA, CDR2 FQGNSA. The CDR3 is CASSLVAASYNEQFF. CDR3 DNA sequence: TGTGCCAGCAGCTTAGTAGCGGCTTCCTACAATGAGCAGTTCTTC.

This clone showed up just once. The chain uses TRBV28 and TRBJ2-7; 14 nucleotides line up with TRBD2. The V segment lost 2 bases and the J segment 9 bases; nucleotides outside the gene matches: 6. The germline V gene encodes CDR1 MDHEN and CDR2 SYDVKM. This CDR3 region has 15 residues. CDR3 amino acids: CASSLGTSGSSWQYF. The CDR3 bases are TGTGCCAGCAGTTTAGGGACTAGCGGGAGTAGTTGGCAGTACTTC.

The chain recombines TRBV19 with TRBJ1-1, with unresolved D. V was cut by 1 base and J by 0 bases, with 3 bases left in between. This CDR3 comprises 13 residues. CDR1 LNHDA and CDR2 SQIVND come from the germline V gene (reference sequence). The DNA for the CDR3 is TGTGCCAGTAGTATAGCTGTGAACACTGAAGCTTTCTTT. Protein product: CASSIAVNTEAFF.

V and J are TRBV2 and TRBJ2-5; 9 positions match TRBD1. The CDR3 has 13 residues. Germline V lookup: CDR1 SNHLY, CDR2 FYNNEI. The J segment lost 5 bases and the V segment lost 4 bases, leaving 2 bases of the junction unmatched. CDR3 DNA sequence: TGTGCCAGCAGTGGGGACAGGGTGGAGACCCAGTACTTC. Amino acid sequence: CASSGDRVETQYF.

This chain uses TRBV9 with TRBJ1-2; 7 bases fit TRBD1. Germline-derived CDR1 and CDR2 are SGDLS and YYNGEE. This CDR3 region has 15 residues. V was pared by 3 bases and J by 5 bases, with 10 bases of the junction left unmatched. The CDR3 loop is CASSGVVQGVYGYTF. The CDR3 nucleotides read TGTGCCAGCAGCGGTGTCGTGCAGGGGGTGTATGGCTACACCTTC. Using reference TRBV9 and TRBJ1-2 for the parts outside the CDR3, the full variable domain is DSGVTQTPKHLITATGQRVTLRCSPRSGDLSVYWYQQSLDQGLQFLIQYYNGEERAKGNILERFSAQQFPDLHSELNLSSLELGDSALYFCASSGVVQGVYGYTFGSGTRLTVV.

The chain employs TRBV28 and TRBJ2-1; TRBD2 agrees at 13 bases. V lost 5 bases to trimming and J lost 5 bases; unmatched junction nucleotides: 6. Germline loops: CDR1 MDHEN, CDR2 SYDVKM. This CDR3 is 16 amino acids long. The CDR3 region is CASSPQTSGRNNEQFF. The CDR3 DNA reads TGTGCCAGCAGTCCCCAGACTAGCGGGAGGAACAATGAGCAGTTCTTC.

This rearrangement joins TRBV2 to TRBJ1-1; D gene unclear. Per germline, CDR1 SNHLY and CDR2 FYNNEI. V lost 7 bases to trimming and J lost 7 bases, with 22 bases between them. The CDR3 spans 15 residues. The CDR3 coding sequence is TGTGCCAGCACGTGGTTTCAGGAGGGATTGGGTGAAGCTTTCTTT. As protein: CASTWFQEGLGEAFF.

The CDR3 spells CSALAHNEQFF. The CDR3 DNA sequence: TGCAGTGCTCTAGCACACAATGAGCAGTTCTTC. V gene TRBV20-1 combines with J gene TRBJ2-1, with TRBD2 as a possible D gene (5 bases). This CDR3 comprises 11 residues. The V and J ends lost 5 bases and 5 bases respectively, with 7 bases between them. Germline lookup yields CDR1 DFQATT and CDR2 SNEGSKA (reference sequence).

V is TRBV7-6 and J is TRBJ2-2; D is undetermined. The germline V gene has CDR1 SGHVS and CDR2 FNYEAQ. Trimming took 5 bases from V and 2 from J, leaving 6 bases between them. The CDR3 has 13 residues. The CDR3 bases are TGTGCCAGCAGCGCCCTAAACACCGGGGAGCTGTTTTTT. This sequence encodes CASSALNTGELFF.

Details on this clone: Other DNA sequences in this sample translate to the same CDR3. The V call is TRBV19, the J call TRBJ1-5; D is possibly TRBD1 (6 bases). The CDR3 is 15 residues long. Germline V lookup: CDR1 LNHDA, CDR2 SQIVND (reference sequence). Trimming removed 0 bases at V and 1 base at J, with 7 bases between. CDR3 amino acids: CASSIDRGSNQPQHF. In nucleotides, the CDR3 is TGTGCCAGTAGTATAGACAGGGGAAGCAATCAGCCCCAGCATTTT.

Concerning this clone: This CDR3 is also generated by other DNA sequences in the sample. The rearrangement joins TRBV5-1 to TRBJ2-7; 7 nucleotides align to TRBD1. In germline, CDR1 is SGHRS, CDR2 YFSETQ. The CDR3 has 14 residues. J gave up 2 bases and V 0 bases, and 2 bases lay outside the gene matches. CDR3 DNA sequence: TGCGCCAGCAGCTTGGGTCAGGGGGCCTACGAGCAGTACTTC. Its translation: CASSLGQGAYEQYF.

This rearrangement joins TRBV11-2 to TRBJ2-7; 8 positions match TRBD2. Trimming removed 4 bases from V and 2 bases from J; junction bases left unmatched: 10. This CDR3 has 16 residues. Germline CDR1 SGHAT, CDR2 FQNNGV. CDR3 coding DNA: TGTGCCAGCAGCTCAGAGCGAACTAGCGGTGCCTACGAGCAGTACTTC. This encodes CASSSERTSGAYEQYF. Based on the CDR3 plus reference TRBV11-2 and TRBJ2-7, the full variable domain is EAGVAQSPRYKIIEKRQSVAFWCNPISGHATLYWYQQILGQGPKLLIQFQNNGVVDDSQLPKDRFSAERLKGVDSTLKIQPAKLEDSAVYLCASSSERTSGAYEQYFGPGTRLTVT.

This clone was picked up a small number of times. This chain joins TRBV4-1 and TRBJ2-3; D remains unclear. Between the trimmed V and J ends, which lost 2 bases and 0 bases, there was a span of 9 bases. Germline V lookup: CDR1 MGHRA, CDR2 YSYEKL. The CDR3 has 15 residues. CDR3 region: CASSQFAGSTDTQYF. CDR3 DNA: TGCGCCAGCAGCCAATTCGCCGGGAGCACAGATACGCAGTATTTT.

This chain connects TRBV21-1 to TRBJ2-3; TRBD1, as called in the table, went unchecked against the DNA. TRBV21-1 is given as a pseudogene. There are 18 residues in the CDR3. CDR3 amino acids: CASSKCKKGGRRTDTQYF. Written as DNA, the CDR3 is TGTGCCAGCAGCAAATGTAAAAAAGGGGGCAGAAGAACAGATACGCAGTATTTT.

This rearrangement joins TRBV9 to TRBJ2-7; 9 bases align to TRBD1. Germline lookup yields CDR1 SGDLS and CDR2 YYNGEE. The V and J ends lost 4 bases and 9 bases, in that order; junction bases with no gene match: 20. This CDR3 region has 17 residues. This chain's CDR3 is CASSPTGGSGVPWGQYF. The CDR3 nucleotides read TGTGCCAGCAGCCCGACAGGGGGTAGCGGAGTCCCCTGGGGGCAGTACTTC.